This section outlines one T cell receptor beta chain sequence together with its context. The CDR3 length is 17 residues. V lost 3 bases and J lost 4, with 22 bases in between. The germline V gene encodes CDR1 SGHRS and CDR2 YFSETQ. Using immunoSEQ multiplex PCR, the repertoire was profiled, and TCRdb retains in-frame clones only, with some absent. The sample holds 200,000 to 250,000 clones, approximately 78% seen once. These data belong to a study of blood T cell repertoires in COVID-19. This sequence was found in a woman aged 70 to 79 with COVID-19, enrolled during active disease. The chain uses TRBV5-1 and TRBJ1-2, with D uncertain. Sample: peripheral blood. The CDR3 loop is CASSSGGTPPTSYGYTF. DNA of the CDR3: TGCGCCAGCAGCTCAGGAGGCACTCCCCCTACGAGCTATGGCTACACCTTC.